This T cell receptor beta chain is from a study of cytomegalovirus exposure and HLA in healthy donors. It was with 60 Vbeta and 13 Jbeta primers that the PCR ran. The table came from immunoSEQ multiplex PCR; TCRdb's copy has only in-frame clones and leaves some out. The sample includes 100,000 or so clones, over 60% of them seen just once. A word on this clone: Other nucleotide sequences from this sample produce the same CDR3.

Sequenced input: PBMCs. This receptor was identified in a man aged 40-49 years in good health and CMV-seropositive.

CDR3 amino acids: CASSPGLAETQYF. As DNA, the CDR3 is TGTGCCAGCTCACCGGGACTAGCGGAGACCCAGTACTTC. The chain links TRBV18 to TRBJ2-5; 10 bases match TRBD2. Trimming took 3 bases from V and 5 from J; bases not matched to a gene: 0. The V gene's germline CDR1 is KGHSH and CDR2 LQKENI. This CDR3 spans 13 amino acids.